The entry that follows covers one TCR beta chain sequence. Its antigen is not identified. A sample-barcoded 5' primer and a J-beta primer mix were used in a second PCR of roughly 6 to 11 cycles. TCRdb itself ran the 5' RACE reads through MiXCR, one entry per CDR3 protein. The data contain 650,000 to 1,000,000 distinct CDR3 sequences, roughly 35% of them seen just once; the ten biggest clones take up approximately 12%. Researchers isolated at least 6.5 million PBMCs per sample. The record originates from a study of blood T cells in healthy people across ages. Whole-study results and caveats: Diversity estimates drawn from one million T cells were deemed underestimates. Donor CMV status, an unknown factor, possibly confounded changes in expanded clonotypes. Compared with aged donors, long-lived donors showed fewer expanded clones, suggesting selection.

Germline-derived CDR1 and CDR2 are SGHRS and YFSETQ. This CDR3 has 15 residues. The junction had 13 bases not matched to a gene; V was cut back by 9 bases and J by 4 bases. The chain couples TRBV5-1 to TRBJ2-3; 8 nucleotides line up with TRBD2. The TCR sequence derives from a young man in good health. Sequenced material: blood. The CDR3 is CATRLARGGADTQYF. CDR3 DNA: TGCGCCACCCGCTTGGCACGGGGGGGCGCAGATACGCAGTATTTT.